The entry below gives a single T cell receptor beta chain sequence along with its context. Its antigen remains unidentified. One base away there is no much larger clone; base qualities are not given. V gives up 0 bases and J gives up 2 bases, and the segment between their germline ends measures 14 bases. The CDR3 covers 18 residues, taking in both the cysteine and the phenylalanine. CDR3 DNA is the only sequence kept; it has 54 bases, read in frame from the first base. Looking up the germline V gene yields CDR1 MGHRA and CDR2 YSYEKL. The immunoSEQ Assay, a bias-controlled multiplex PCR, was used to amplify TCRbeta CDR3 regions from genomic DNA. The original pipeline was this. The number of nucleated cells in each sample was estimated from the amplification of reference gene primers within the assay. Sequence reads were collapsed and filtered to measure the absolute abundance of every unique TCRbeta CDR3 rearrangement. For each sample, productive Simpson clonality was calculated by taking the square root of Simpson's diversity index across productive rearrangements. This immuneACCESS table, as held by TCRdb, lists in-frame sequences with V and J called but not all clones. Of the missing ones, under half trace to an unresolved V gene in checked studies; the others have no known cause. That table gives V, J and clone size, and the DNA gave D and trimming. Within this sample are 50,000 to 60,000 clones, with roughly 89% of them counted one time only. The top ten clonotypes cover about 27% of the sample.

Collaborating institutions collected whole blood in K2EDTA tubes following their own protocols. For TCRbeta analysis, collaborator samples were shipped as frozen whole blood, as isolated PBMCs, or as DNA extracted from either sample type. The data stem from a study of blood T cell repertoires in COVID-19 (dated by TCRdb to about 2020). Regarding the research as a whole: Samples from collaborators originated in the United States, Italy and Spain and spanned both the acute and convalescent phases of COVID-19. The prospective study material was composed of cDNA or gDNA derived from T cells, B-cell-depleted T cells, or PBMCs. Deeply sampled blood TCRbeta repertoires from subjects exposed to, actively infected with, or recovered from COVID-19 were included in the dataset. A freely available public database, intended as a resource for researchers studying the immune response to SARS-CoV-2, is where the repertoires were released. The samples were drawn from the first 160 participants of the ongoing ImmuneRACE study and from more than 1,000 subjects provided by 6 global collaborators. A de-identified subject ID, COVID-19 status, age in years and sex were almost always included in the sample metadata. Where available, HLA class I and class II types were obtained from metadata supplied by the sample provider rather than from assay-based typing.

Points the paper makes about the study in general: How much clinical and demographic metadata was included differed by source and by participant, and the metadata was provided uncurated.

The sequence was obtained from a human donor in a cohort sampled during active COVID-19. Material for sequencing was peripheral blood. Recombination connected TRBV4-1 to TRBJ1-6; matching of 5 bases hints at TRBD1 as the D gene. The CDR3: CASSQDIRERAYNSPLHF. The sequenced DNA is TGCGCCAGCAGCCAAGATATCAGGGAGCGGGCCTATAATTCACCCCTCCACTTT.